The sequence of this T cell receptor (beta chain) was determined in a study of shared clonotypes between healthy human individuals. Notes on the study in general: Generation probabilities of non-shared clonotypes were lower (relative to those shared by all four donors). About 5% of naive CD4 clonotypes were shared across a handful of donors.

On this clone itself: What it binds is not known.

CD4+ cell separation produced CD45RA+ naive and CD45RA-negative memory subsets. Under the authors' procedure: Filtering differed because ImmunoSEQ produced junction-only sequences that carried no quality scores. Measured with immunoSEQ multiplex PCR; TCRdb has only the in-frame clones, and not every one. Clone size and V and J calls were adopted from that table, with D and trimming inferred from the DNA. The data contain roughly 2 million clones, 95% of them singletons. The material sequenced was naive CD4+ T cells sorted from blood. Subset of the sample: CD45RA+ positively selected. This receptor was obtained from a man younger than 35 in good health.

The CDR3 region is CAISQGGTDTQYF. DNA for the CDR3: TGTGCCATCAGTCAGGGGGGCACAGATACGCAGTATTTT. This rearrangement joins TRBV10-3 to TRBJ2-3, with 7 bases aligning to TRBD1. CDR1 is ENHRY and CDR2 is SYGVKD in the germline V gene. The trim removed 5 bases at V and 1 base at J, leaving 0 bases unmatched. The length of the CDR3 is 13 residues.